This entry features one T cell receptor beta chain sequence. Its antigen is not known. Being one base from a much bigger clone, this may be a read error. The input was 500 ng total RNA; TCR beta cDNA was made from it with a constant-region primer. Investigators got TCR beta libraries out of three nested multiplex PCR rounds, done with slightly modified ARM-PCR. It was with TRBV1-TRBV30 forward primers and a C-beta reverse primer that the first two PCR rounds were run, at around 11 cycles each. MiXCR, run by TCRdb on the multiplex PCR reads, gives a single entry per CDR3 protein. The top ten hold 9% to 15% of the sample, which has 100,000 or so distinct CDR3 sequences, around two thirds seen once. Both RNA and DNA were isolated together from about 19-30 mg of bulk tissue that had not been sorted. Through surgical resection, the patients' primary liver carcinoma was treated. Germline CDR1 is SGHNT and CDR2 is YYREEE (reference sequence). This CDR3 region has 11 residues.

The sample comes from a study of tumor-infiltrating lymphocytes in primary liver carcinoma. Study-level findings and limits: Tumors had a top-250-clone fraction that was significantly higher than blood (p = 0.039).

This receptor was obtained from a woman aged 60 to 75 with primary liver carcinoma and hepatitis B virus infection. V and J are TRBV5-4 and TRBJ2-5; D is ambiguous. Material: liver tumor tissue from sampling region 2. Sample subset: tumor region T2, inferior pole. The DNA for the CDR3 is TGTGCCAGCAGCTCTCAAGAGATCCAGTACTTC. Translation: CASSSQEIQYF.